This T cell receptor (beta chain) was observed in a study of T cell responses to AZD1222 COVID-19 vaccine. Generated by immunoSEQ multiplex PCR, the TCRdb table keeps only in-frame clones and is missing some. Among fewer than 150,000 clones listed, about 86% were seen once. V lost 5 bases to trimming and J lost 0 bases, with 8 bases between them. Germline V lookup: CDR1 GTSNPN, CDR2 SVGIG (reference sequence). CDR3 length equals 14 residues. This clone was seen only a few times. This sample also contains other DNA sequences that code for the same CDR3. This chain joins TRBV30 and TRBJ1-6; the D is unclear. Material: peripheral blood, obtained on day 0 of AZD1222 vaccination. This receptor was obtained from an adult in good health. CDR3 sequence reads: CAWSGDSYNSPLHF. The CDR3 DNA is TGTGCCTGGTCCGGAGACTCCTATAATTCACCCCTCCACTTT.